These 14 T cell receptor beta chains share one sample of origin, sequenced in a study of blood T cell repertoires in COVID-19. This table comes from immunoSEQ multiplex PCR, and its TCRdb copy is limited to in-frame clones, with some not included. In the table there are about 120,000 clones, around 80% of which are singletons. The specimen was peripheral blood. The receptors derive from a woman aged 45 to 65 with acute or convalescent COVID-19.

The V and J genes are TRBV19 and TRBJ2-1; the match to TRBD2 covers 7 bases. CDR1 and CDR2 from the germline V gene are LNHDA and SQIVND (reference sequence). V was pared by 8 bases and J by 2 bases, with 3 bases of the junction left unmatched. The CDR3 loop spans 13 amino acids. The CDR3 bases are TGTGCCAGTCTGAGCGGGACCTACAATGAGCAGTTCTTC. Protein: CASLSGTYNEQFF. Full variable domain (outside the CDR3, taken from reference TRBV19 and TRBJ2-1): DGGITQSPKYLFRKEGQNVTLSCEQNLNHDAMYWYRQDPGQGLRLIYYSQIVNDFQKGDIAEGYSVSREKKESFPLTVTSAQKNPTAFYLCASLSGTYNEQFFGPGTRLTVL.

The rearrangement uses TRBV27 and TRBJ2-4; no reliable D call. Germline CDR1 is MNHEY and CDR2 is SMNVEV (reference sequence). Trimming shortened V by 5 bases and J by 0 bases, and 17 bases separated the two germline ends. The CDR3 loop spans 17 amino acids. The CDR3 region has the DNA TGTGCCAGCAGTCCATTATCCGGTCAACTAGCCAAAAACATTCAGTACTTC. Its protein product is CASSPLSGQLAKNIQYF.

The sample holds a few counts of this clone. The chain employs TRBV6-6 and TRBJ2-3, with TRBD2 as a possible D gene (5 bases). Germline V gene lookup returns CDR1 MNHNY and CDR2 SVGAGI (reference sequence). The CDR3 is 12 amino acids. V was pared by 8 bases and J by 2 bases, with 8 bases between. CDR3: CASGSTTDTQYF. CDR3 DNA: TGTGCCAGCGGGAGCACCACAGATACGCAGTATTTT.

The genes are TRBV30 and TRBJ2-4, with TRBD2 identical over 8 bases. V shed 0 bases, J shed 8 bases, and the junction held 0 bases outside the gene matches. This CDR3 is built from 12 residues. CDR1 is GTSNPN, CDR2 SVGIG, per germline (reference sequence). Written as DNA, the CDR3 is TGTGCCTGGAGTGTAGCGGGGGACATTCAGTACTTC. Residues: CAWSVAGDIQYF.

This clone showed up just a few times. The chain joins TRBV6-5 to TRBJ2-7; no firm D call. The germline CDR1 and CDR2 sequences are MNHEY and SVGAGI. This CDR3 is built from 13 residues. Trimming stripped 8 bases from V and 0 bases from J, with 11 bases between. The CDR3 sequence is CASSLGASYEQYF. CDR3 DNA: TGTGCCAGCTCTTTAGGAGCCTCCTACGAGCAGTACTTC.

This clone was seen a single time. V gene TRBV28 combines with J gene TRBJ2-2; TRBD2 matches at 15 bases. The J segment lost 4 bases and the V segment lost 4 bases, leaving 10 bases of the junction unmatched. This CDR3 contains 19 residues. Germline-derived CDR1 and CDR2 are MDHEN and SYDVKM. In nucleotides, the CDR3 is TGTGCCAGCAGTTCGGGACTAGCGGGAGGCCCCTGGAGCACCGGGGAGCTGTTTTTT. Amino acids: CASSSGLAGGPWSTGELFF.

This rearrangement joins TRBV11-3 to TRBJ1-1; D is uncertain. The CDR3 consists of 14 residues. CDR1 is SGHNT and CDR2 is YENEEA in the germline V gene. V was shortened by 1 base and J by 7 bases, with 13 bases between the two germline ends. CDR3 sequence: CASSLGAGGGEAFF. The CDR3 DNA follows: TGTGCCAGCAGCTTAGGGGCAGGTGGAGGTGAAGCTTTCTTT.

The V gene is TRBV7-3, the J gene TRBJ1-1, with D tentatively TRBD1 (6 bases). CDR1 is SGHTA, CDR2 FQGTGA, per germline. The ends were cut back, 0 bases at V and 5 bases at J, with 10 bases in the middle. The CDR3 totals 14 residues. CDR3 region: CASSLTYRDTEAFF. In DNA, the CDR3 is TGTGCCAGCAGCTTAACGTACAGGGATACTGAAGCTTTCTTT.

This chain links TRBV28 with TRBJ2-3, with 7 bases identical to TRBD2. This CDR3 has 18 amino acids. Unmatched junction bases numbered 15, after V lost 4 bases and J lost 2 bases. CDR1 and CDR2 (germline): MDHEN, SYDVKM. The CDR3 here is CASSYRLTLAVITDTQYF. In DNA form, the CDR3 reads TGTGCCAGCAGTTACCGACTAACTCTAGCGGTAATCACAGATACGCAGTATTTT.

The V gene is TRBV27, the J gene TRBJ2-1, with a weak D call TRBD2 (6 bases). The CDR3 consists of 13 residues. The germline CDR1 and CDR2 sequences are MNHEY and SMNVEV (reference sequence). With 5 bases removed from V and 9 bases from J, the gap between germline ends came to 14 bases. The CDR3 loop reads CASSVGRTGEQFF. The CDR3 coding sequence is TGTGCCAGCAGTGTAGGGAGGACGGGTGAGCAGTTCTTC.

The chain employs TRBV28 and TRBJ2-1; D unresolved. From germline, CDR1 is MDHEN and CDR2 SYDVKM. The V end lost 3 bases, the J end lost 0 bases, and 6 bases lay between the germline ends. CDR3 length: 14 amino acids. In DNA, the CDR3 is TGTGCCAGCAGTTTGAGAGGCTCCTACAATGAGCAGTTCTTC. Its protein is CASSLRGSYNEQFF. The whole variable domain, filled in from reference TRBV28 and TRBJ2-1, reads DVKVTQSSRYLVKRTGEKVFLECVQDMDHENMFWYRQDPGLGLRLIYFSYDVKMKEKGDIPEGYSVSREKKERFSLILESASTNQTSMYLCASSLRGSYNEQFFGPGTRLTVL.

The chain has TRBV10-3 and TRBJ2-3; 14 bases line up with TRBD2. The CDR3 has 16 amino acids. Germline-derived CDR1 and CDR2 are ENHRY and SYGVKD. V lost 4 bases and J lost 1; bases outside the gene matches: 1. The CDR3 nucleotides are TGTGCCATCAGTGGGGGACTAGCGGGAGGCACAGATACGCAGTATTTT. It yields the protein CAISGGLAGGTDTQYF.

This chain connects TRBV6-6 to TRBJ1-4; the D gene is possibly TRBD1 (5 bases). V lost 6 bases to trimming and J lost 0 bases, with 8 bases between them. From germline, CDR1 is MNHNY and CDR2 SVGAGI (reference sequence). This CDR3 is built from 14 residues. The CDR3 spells CASRTDATNEKLFF. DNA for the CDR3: TGTGCCAGCAGGACAGATGCAACTAATGAAAAACTGTTTTTT.

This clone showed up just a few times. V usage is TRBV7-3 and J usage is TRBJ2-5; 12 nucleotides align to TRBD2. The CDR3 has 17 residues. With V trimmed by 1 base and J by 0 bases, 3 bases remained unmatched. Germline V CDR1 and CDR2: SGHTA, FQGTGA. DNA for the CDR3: TGTGCCAGCAGCTTAAACGGACTAGCGGGGTACCAAGAGACCCAGTACTTC. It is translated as CASSLNGLAGYQETQYF.